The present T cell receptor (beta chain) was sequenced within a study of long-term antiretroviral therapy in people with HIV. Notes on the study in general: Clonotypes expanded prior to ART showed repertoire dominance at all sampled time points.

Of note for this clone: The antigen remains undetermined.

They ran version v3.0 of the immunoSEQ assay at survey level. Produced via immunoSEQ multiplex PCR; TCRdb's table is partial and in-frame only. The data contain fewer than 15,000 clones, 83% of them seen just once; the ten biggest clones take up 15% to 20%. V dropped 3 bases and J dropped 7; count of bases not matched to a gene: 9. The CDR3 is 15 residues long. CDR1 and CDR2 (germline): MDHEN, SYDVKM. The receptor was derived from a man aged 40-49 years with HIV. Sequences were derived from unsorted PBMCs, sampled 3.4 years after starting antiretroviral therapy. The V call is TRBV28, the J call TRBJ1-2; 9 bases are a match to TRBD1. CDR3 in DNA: TGTGCCAGCAGTTTGGTCACAGGGGGCTTGGGTGGCTACACCTTC. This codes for CASSLVTGGLGGYTF.